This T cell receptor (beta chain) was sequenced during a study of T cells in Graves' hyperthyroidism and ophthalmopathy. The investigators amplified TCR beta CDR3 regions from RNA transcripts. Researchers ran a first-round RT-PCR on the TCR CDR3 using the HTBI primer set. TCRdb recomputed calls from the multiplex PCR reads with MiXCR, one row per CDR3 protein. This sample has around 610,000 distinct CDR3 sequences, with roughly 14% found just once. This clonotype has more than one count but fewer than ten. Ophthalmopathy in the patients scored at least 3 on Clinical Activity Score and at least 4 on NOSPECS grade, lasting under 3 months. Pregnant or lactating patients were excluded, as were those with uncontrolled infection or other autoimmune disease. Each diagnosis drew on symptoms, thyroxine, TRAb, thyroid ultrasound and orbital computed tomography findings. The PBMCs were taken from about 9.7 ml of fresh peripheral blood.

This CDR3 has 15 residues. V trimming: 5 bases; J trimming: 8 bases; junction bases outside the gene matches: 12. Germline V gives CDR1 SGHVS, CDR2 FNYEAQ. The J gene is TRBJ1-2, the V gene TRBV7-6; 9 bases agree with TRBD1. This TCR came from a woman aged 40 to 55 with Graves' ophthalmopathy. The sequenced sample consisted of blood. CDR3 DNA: TGTGCCAGCAGCCCAAACAGGGGGCATACTCTGGGCTACACCTTC. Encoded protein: CASSPNRGHTLGYTF. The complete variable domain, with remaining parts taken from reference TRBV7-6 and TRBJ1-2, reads GAGVSQSPRYKVTKRGQDVALRCDPISGHVSLYWYRQALGQGPEFLTYFNYEAQQDKSGLPNDRFSAERPEGSISTLTIQRTEQRDSAMYRCASSPNRGHTLGYTFGSGTRLTVV.